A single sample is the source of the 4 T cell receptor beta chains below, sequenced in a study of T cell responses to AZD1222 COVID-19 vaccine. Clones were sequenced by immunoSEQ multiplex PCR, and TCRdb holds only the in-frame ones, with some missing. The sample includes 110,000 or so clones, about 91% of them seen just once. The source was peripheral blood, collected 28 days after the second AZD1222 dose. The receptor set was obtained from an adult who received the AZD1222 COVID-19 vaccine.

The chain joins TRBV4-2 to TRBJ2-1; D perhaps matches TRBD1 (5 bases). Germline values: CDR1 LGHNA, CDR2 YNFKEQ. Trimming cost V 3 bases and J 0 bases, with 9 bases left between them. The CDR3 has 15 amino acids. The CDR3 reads CASSQKTVSYNEQFF. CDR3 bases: TGTGCCAGCAGCCAGAAGACAGTCTCCTACAATGAGCAGTTCTTC.

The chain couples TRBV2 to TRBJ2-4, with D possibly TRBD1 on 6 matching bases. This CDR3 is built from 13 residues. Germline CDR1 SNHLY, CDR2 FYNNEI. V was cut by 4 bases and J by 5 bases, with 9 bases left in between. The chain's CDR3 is CASSVNRENIQYF. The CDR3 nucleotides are TGTGCCAGCAGTGTCAACAGGGAAAACATTCAGTACTTC.

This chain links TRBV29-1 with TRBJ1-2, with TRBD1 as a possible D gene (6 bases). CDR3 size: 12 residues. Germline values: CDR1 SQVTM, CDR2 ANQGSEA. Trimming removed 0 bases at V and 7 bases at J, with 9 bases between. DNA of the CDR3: TGCAGCGTTGAAGAAGGGGGGGGTGGCTACACCTTC. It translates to CSVEEGGGGYTF.

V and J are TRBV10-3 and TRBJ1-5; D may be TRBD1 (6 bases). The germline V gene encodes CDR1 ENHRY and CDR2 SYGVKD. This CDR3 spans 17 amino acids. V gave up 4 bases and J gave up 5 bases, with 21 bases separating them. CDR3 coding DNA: TGTGCCATCAGTGGGAGGGCGAAGGGGGGGCCCCATCAGCCCCAGCATTTT. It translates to CAISGRAKGGPHQPQHF.